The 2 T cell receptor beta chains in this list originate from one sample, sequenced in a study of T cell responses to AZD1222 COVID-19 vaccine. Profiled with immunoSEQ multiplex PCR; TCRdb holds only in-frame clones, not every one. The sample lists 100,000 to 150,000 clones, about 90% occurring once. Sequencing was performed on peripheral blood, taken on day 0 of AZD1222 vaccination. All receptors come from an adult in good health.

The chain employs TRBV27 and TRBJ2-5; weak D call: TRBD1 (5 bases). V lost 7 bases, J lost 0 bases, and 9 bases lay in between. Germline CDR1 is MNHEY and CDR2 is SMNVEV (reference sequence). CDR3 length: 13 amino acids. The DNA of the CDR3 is TGTGCCAGCAAGGGGTCGTACCAAGAGACCCAGTACTTC. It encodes CASKGSYQETQYF.

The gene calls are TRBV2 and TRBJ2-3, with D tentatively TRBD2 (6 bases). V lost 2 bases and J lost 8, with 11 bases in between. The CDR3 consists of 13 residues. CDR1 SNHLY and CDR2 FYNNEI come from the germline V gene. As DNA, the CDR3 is TGTGCCAGCAGTGAAACTGGAGGGAGTACGCAGTATTTT. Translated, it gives CASSETGGSTQYF.